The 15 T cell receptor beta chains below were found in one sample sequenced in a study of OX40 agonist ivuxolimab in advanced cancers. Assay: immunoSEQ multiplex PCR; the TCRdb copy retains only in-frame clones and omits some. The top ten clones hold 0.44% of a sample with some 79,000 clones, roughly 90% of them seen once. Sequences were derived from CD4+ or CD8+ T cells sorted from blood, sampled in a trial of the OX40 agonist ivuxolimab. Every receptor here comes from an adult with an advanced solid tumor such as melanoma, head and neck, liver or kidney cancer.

The CDR3 region has the DNA TGCGCCAGCAGCTCCAGGGGGGGGGAGACCCAGTACTTC. Amino acids: CASSSRGGETQYF. The chain links TRBV5-1 to TRBJ2-5; either TRBD1 or TRBD2 may fit D (7 bases each). CDR1 is SGHRS, CDR2 YFSETQ, per germline. CDR3 size: 13 residues. Trimming removed 3 bases at V and 5 bases at J, with 11 bases between.

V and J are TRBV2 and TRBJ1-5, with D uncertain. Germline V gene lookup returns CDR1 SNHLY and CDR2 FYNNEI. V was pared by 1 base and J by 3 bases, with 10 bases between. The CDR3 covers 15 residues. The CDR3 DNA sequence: TGTGCCAGCAGTGAAGAAAGAGGGAACAATCAGCCCCAGCATTTT. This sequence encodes CASSEERGNNQPQHF.

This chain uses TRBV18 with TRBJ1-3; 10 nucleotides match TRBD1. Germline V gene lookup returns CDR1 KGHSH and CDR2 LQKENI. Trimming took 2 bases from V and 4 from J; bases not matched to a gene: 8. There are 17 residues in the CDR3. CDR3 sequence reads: CASSPYGTGDSGNTIYF. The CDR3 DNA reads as TGTGCCAGCTCACCATACGGGACAGGGGATAGCGGAAACACCATATATTTT. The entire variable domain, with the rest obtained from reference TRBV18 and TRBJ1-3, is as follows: NAGVMQNPRHLVRRRGQEARLRCSPMKGHSHVYWYRQLPEEGLKFMVYLQKENIIDESGMPKERFSAEFPKEGPSILRIQQVVRGDSAAYFCASSPYGTGDSGNTIYFGEGSWLTVV.

The DNA of the CDR3 is TGTGCCTGGAGTGTCGGCAATAATTCACCCCTCCACTTT. This encodes CAWSVGNNSPLHF. This chain uses TRBV30 with TRBJ1-6; no reliable D call. Germline loops: CDR1 GTSNPN, CDR2 SVGIG (reference sequence). The CDR3 extends over 13 amino acids. Trimming stripped 0 bases from V and 5 bases from J, with 5 bases between. Together with reference TRBV30 and TRBJ1-6, the CDR3 gives the full variable domain: SQTIHQWPATLVQPVGSPLSLECTVEGTSNPNLYWYRQAAGRGLQLLFYSVGIGQISSEVPQNLSASRPQDRQFILSSKKLLLSDSGFYLCAWSVGNNSPLHFGNGTRLTVT.

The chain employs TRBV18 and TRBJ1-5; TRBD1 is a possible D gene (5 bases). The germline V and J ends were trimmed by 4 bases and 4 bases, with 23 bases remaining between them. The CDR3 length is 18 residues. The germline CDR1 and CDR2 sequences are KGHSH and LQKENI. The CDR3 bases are TGTGCCAGCTCACGAGCGTACTGGGGCCCTGGGGTTAATCAGCCCCAGCATTTT. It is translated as CASSRAYWGPGVNQPQHF. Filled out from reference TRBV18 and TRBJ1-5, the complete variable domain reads NAGVMQNPRHLVRRRGQEARLRCSPMKGHSHVYWYRQLPEEGLKFMVYLQKENIIDESGMPKERFSAEFPKEGPSILRIQQVVRGDSAAYFCASSRAYWGPGVNQPQHFGDGTRLSIL.

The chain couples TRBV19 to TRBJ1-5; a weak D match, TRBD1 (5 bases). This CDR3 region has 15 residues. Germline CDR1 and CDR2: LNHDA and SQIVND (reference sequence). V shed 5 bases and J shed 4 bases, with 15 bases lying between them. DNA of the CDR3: TGTGCCAGTAGTCTGGCAGGGCGAATAAATCAGCCCCAGCATTTT. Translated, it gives CASSLAGRINQPQHF.

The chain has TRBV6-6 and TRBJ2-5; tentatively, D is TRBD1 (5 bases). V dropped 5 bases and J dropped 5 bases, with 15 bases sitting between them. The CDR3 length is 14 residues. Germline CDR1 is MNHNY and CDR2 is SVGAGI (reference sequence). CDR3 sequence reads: CASSTGLTVETQYF. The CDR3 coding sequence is TGTGCCAGCAGTACCGGCCTGACAGTCGAGACCCAGTACTTC.

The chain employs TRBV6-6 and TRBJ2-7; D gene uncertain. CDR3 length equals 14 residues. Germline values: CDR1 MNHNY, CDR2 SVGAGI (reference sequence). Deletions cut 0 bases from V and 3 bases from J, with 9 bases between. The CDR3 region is CASSYSRTVYEQYF. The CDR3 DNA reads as TGTGCCAGCAGTTACTCGAGAACAGTCTACGAGCAGTACTTC.

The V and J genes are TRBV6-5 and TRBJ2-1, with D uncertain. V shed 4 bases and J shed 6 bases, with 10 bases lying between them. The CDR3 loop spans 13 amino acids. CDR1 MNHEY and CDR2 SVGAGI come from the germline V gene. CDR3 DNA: TGTGCCAGCAGTTCGATTCGGGTCAATGAGCAGTTCTTC. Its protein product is CASSSIRVNEQFF.

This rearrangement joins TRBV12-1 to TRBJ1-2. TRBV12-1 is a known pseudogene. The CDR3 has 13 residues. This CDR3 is CASSPPVGGGYTF. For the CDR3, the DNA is TGTGCCAGCAGCCCCCCAGTGGGGGGCGGCTACACCTTC.

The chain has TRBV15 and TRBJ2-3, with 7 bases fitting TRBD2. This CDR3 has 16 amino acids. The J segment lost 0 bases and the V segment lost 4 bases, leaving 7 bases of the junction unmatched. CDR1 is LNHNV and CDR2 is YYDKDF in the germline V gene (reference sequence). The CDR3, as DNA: TGTGCCACCAGCATCGGTAGCGGGTCTAGCACAGATACGCAGTATTTT. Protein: CATSIGSGSSTDTQYF.

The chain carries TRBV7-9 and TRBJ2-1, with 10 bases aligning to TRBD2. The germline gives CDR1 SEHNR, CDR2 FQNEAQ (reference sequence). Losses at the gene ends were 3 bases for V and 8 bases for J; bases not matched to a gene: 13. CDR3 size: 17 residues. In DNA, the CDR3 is TGTGCCAGCAGCTTCCTTTGGACTAGCGGTATGGTAGATGAGCAGTTCTTC. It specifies CASSFLWTSGMVDEQFF.

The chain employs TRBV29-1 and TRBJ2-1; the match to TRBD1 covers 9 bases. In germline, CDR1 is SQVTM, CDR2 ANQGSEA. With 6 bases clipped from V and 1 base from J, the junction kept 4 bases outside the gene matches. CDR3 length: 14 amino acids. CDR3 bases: TGCAGCGTCACGGGACAGGGTTCCTACAATGAGCAGTTCTTC. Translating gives CSVTGQGSYNEQFF.

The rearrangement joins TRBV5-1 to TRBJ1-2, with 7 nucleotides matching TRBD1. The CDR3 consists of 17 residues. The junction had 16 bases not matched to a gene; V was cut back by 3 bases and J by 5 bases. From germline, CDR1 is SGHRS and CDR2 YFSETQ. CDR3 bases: TGCGCCAGCAGCTCCGGACAGGAGGCAGGGTCCGGGTATGGCTACACCTTC. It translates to CASSSGQEAGSGYGYTF.

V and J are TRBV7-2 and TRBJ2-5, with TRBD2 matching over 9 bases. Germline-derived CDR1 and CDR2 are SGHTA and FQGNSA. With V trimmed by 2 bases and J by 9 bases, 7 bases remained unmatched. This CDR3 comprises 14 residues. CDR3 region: CASSLLAGGGSQYF. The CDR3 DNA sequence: TGTGCCAGCAGCTTATTGGCGGGAGGGGGGTCCCAGTACTTC.